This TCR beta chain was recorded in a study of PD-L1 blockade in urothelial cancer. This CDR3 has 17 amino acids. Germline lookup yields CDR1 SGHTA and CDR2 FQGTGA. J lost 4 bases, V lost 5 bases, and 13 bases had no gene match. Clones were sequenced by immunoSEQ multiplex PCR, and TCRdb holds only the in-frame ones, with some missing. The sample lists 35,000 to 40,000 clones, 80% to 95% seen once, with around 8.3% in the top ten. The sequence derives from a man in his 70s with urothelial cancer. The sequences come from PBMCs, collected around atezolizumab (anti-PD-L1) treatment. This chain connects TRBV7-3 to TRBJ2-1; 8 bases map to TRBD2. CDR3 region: CASSPGTRERYYNEQFF. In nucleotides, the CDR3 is TGTGCCAGCAGCCCAGGGACTAGAGAACGGTATTACAATGAGCAGTTCTTC.